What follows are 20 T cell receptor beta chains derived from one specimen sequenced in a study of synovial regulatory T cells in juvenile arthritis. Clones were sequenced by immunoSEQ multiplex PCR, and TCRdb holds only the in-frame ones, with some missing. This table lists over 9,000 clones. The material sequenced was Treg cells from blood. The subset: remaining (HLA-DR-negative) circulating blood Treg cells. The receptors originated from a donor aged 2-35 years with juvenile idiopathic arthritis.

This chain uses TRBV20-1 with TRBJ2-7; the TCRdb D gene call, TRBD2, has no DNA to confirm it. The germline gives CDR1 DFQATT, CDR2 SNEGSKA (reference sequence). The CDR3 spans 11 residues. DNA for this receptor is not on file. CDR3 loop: CSARGVYEQYF.

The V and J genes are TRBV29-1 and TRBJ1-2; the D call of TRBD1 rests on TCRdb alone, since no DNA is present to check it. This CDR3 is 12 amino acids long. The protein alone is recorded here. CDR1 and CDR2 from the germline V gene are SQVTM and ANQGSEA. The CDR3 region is CSVDISYYGYTF.

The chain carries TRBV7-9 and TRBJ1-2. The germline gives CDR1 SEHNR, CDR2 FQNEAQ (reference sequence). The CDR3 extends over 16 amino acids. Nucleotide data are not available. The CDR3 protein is CASSSLGGGGRRGYTF.

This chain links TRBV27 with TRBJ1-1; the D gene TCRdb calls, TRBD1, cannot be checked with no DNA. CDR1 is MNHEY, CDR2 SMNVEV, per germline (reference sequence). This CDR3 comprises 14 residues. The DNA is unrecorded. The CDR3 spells CASGQGIVNTEAFF.

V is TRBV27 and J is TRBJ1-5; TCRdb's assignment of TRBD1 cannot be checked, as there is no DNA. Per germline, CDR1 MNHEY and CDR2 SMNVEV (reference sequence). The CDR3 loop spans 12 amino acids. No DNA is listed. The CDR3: CATQGRNQPQHF.

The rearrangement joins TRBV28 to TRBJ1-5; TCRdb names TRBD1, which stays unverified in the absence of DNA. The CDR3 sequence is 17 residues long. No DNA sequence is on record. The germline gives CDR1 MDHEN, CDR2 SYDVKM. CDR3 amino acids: CASSFLRQAGGNQPQHF.

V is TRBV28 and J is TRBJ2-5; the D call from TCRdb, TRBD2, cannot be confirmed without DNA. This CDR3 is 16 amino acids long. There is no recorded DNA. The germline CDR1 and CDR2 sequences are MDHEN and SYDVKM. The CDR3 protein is CASSSPTSGRRETQYF. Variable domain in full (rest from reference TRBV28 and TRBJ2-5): DVKVTQSSRYLVKRTGEKVFLECVQDMDHENMFWYRQDPGLGLRLIYFSYDVKMKEKGDIPEGYSVSREKKERFSLILESASTNQTSMYLCASSSPTSGRRETQYFGPGTRLLVL.

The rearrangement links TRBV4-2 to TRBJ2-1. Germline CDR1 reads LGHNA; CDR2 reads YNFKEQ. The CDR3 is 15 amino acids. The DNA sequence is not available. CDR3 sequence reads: CASSQDWWGANEQFF.

Here the CDR3 reads CASSKRQGPNQPQHF. The gene calls are TRBV10-1 and TRBJ1-5; TCRdb gives TRBD1 as the D gene, but with no DNA this cannot be confirmed. The CDR3 is 15 amino acids. DNA was not recorded. Germline V gene data show CDR1 as WNHNN and CDR2 as SYGVQD (reference sequence).

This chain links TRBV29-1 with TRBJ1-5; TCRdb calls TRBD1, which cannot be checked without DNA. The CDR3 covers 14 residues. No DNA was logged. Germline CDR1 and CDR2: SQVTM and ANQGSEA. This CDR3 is CSVGTGSGGQPQHF.

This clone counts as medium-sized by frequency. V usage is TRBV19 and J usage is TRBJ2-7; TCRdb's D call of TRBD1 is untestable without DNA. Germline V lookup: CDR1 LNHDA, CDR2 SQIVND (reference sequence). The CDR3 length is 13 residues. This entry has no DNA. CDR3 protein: CASKAGSSYEQYF.

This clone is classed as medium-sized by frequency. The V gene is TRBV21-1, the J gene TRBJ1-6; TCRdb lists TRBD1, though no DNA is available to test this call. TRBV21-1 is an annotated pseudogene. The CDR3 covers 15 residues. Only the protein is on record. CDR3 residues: CASSGIQGTNSPLHF.

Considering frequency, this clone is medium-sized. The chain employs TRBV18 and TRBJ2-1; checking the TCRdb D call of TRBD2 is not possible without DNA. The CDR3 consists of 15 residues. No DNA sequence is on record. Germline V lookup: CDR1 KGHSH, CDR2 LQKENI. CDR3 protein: CASSIAGGIYNEQFF. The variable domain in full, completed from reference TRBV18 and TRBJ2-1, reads NAGVMQNPRHLVRRRGQEARLRCSPMKGHSHVYWYRQLPEEGLKFMVYLQKENIIDESGMPKERFSAEFPKEGPSILRIQQVVRGDSAAYFCASSIAGGIYNEQFFGPGTRLTVL.

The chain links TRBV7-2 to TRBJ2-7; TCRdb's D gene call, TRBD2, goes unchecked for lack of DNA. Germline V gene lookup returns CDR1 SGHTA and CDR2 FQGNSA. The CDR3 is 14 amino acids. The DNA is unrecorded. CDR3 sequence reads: CASSLTSGSYEQYF. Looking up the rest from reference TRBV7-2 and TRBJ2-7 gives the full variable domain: GAGVSQSPSNKVTEKGKDVELRCDPISGHTALYWYRQSLGQGLEFLIYFQGNSAPDKSGLPSDRFSAERTGGSVSTLTIQRTQQEDSAVYLCASSLTSGSYEQYFGPGTRLTVT.

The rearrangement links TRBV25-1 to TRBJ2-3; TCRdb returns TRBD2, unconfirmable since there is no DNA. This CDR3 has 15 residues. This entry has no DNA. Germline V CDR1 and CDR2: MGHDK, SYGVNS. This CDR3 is CASRQREGNVDTQYF.

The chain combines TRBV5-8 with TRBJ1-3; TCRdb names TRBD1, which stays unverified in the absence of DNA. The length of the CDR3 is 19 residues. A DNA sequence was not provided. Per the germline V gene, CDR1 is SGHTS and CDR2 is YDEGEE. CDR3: CASSLFQFGGLSTGNTIYF.

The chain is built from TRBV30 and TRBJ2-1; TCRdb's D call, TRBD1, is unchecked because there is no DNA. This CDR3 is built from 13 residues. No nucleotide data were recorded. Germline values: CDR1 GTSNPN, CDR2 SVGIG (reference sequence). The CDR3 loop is CAWRTGGGHEQFF.

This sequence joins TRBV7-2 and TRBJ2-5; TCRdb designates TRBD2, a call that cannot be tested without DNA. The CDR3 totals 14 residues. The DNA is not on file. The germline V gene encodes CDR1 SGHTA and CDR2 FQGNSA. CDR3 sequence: CASSLLAAQETQYF.

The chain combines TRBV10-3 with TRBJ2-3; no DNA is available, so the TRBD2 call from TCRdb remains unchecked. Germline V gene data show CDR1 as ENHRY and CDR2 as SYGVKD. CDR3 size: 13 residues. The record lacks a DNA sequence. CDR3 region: CAIQRPGFDTQYF.

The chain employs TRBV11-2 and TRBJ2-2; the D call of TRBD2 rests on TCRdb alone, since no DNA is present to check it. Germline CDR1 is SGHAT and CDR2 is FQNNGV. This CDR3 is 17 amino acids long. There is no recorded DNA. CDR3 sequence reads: CASSMGLAGVRTGELFF. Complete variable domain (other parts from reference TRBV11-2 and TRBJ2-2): EAGVAQSPRYKIIEKRQSVAFWCNPISGHATLYWYQQILGQGPKLLIQFQNNGVVDDSQLPKDRFSAERLKGVDSTLKIQPAKLEDSAVYLCASSMGLAGVRTGELFFGEGSRLTVL.